The present TCR beta chain was sequenced within a study of cytomegalovirus exposure and HLA in healthy donors (dated by TCRdb to about 2017). Notes on the research overall: An earlier analysis of about 530 of the donors reported approximately 300 Gb of sequence data and roughly 120 million unique TCR beta sequences obtained from about 200 million T cells. Because of strong linkage in the cohort, a few DR-DQ haplotypes were treated as single units for association and clustering. HLA typing included class I and class II loci at four-digit resolution. An early release that covered about 600 HLA-typed donors contained about 300 gigabases of sequencing data and 70 million to 100 million unique TCR sequences. An earlier analysis of 587 of the donors used high-throughput TCR beta sequencing to judge whether each TCR beta V gene segment behaved as functional or pseudogenic. In a later genetic analysis, genome-wide SNP genotypes for about 55% of the roughly 700 donors were used, and that subset was treated as a discovery cohort. Rather than using new phenotypic data, the later analysis identified candidate immune exposures from TCR beta sequences and from how often those sequences occurred across donors. The study aimed to test whether signatures of past pathogen exposure could be identified by cataloging public T cell receptors. Typing coverage varied by locus: about 620-640 donors for A, B, C, DRB1 and DQB1; 500 to 550 for DQA1; more than 600 for DPA1; fewer than 480 for DPB1. In a later analysis, previously published TCR beta repertoires from several hundred donors were re-analyzed and high-resolution HLA genotyping was added so that TCR occurrence patterns could be studied. Every discovery cohort repertoire had been produced on one sequencing platform. Among some 410 genotyped donors of the cohort, an average of roughly 240,000 unique TCR beta nucleotide sequences were sequenced per donor, around 20% of them non-productive. Of the 398 genotyped donors, roughly 76% were placed in the genetic ancestry cluster associated with self-reported Caucasian donors. The study combined high-throughput TCR immunosequencing, statistical association of individual TCRs with disease status, and machine learning to predict cytomegalovirus infection status. Donor age, sex, ethnicity and CMV serostatus were collected together with the repertoire data. The study used immunosequencing to profile the T cell repertoires of more than 650 subjects and linked those repertoires to cytomegalovirus serostatus. In addition to the first cohort of 666 subjects, a separate validation cohort of 120 different subjects was used. Broad study findings and their caveats: The presence/absence analyses assumed that sequencing depth was roughly uniform across donors, and that assumption may not be true. A total of about 150 TCR beta chains were listed by the study as associated with cytomegalovirus. Only TCR beta chains were sequenced in this cohort, and the absence of alpha or paired-chain data limited detectable features. In a later analysis, several top co-occurrence clusters were reported to appear linked to parvovirus B19, influenza, CMV and Epstein-Barr virus. HLA typing was unavailable for some donors at each locus, so association tests used only the typed subset. A later analysis associated roughly 17,000 TCR beta sequences with specific HLA alleles at a false discovery rate of 0.05. The classifier was reported to diagnose cytomegalovirus status with high specificity and sensitivity in both the original cohort and the validation cohort. The authors suggested that the approach could potentially be extended to other disease states and immunological phenotypes. V-gene and J-gene trimming of TCR beta chains was associated with a missense DCLRE1C variant in a later genetic analysis, and the association was replicated in an independent cohort. When HLA alleles, especially DR and DQ, strongly co-occurred, attributing TCR associations to individual alleles was difficult. A cluster of highly shared sequence variants was judged likely to be a technical artifact of the sequencing pipeline. Compared with the roughly 720-donor mean, donors in an Asian-associated ancestry cluster had fewer N-insertions in productive TCRs, according to a later genetic analysis. Across donors, most TCR sequences were observed very rarely, whereas some public TCRs were present in many individuals. Seventeen rarely observed V segments, including chromosome 9 orphons, were excluded from the earlier analysis of several hundred of the donors because counts were too low. An earlier analysis of 587 of the donors showed that most TCR beta V segments appeared in productive rearrangements either about 87% or about 30% of the time, which broadly matched IMGT annotations. A further reported finding was that TCR beta sequences accurately predicted the HLA-A and HLA-B alleles for most subjects in the first cohort. A few of the identified cytomegalovirus-associated TCR beta chains were confirmed in vitro to be specific for cytomegalovirus antigens. Compared with equally common non-associated chains, HLA-associated TCR beta chains in a later analysis were more clonally expanded and had lower generation probabilities. A later analysis found that most CMV-associated TCR beta chains appeared HLA-restricted, with HLA associations seemingly driven largely by CMV exposure. In a later analysis, TCR association rates were found to vary across HLA loci, with the most associated TCRs seen for DRB1 alleles and the fewest for HLA-C alleles. Correlated functional status among segregating V segments might be attributable to linkage disequilibrium, but an unknown experimental factor could not be ruled out. Some IMGT-functional V segments, including TRBV6-2 and TRBV6-3, could not be distinguished by the 87-base-pair reads and were therefore excluded. For the cohort, immune exposure information was limited to CMV serostatus.

The cohort consisted of 600 or so healthy bone marrow donors. At the time of sampling, all cohort members were nominally healthy, though unrecorded immune exposures were likely present. The donor tested CMV seropositive, placing the donor among the 289 seropositive members of the cohort. Every donor gave a peripheral blood sample, and the peripheral blood mononuclear cells from that sample were used for TCR beta sequencing. The Qiagen DNeasy Blood Extraction Kit was used to extract genomic DNA from the blood cell samples. Comments on this clone: Which antigen it targets is not known. The record has no base qualities; no much larger clone is one base away.

Based on the germline V gene, the CDR1 and CDR2 sequences are MDHEN and SYDVKM. There are 17 amino acids in the CDR3, from cysteine to phenylalanine inclusive. Only CDR3 DNA remains: 51 bases, in frame from the first base. The junction shows trimming of 3 bases on V and 0 bases on J, and the gene matches do not reach 10 bases of it. Libraries were built with the immunoSEQ multiplex PCR assay. The multiplex PCR relied on a mix of 60 forward primers for TCR Vbeta segments and 13 reverse primers for TCR Jbeta segments. The CDR3 region of rearranged TCR beta genes was amplified from genomic DNA with a multiplex PCR assay. Amplified TCR beta libraries were sequenced as 87-base-pair reads on the Illumina HiSeq System. The study's processing was this. A later analysis counted about 80 million unique TCR beta chains across the 700 or so repertoires, and about 10 million of these chains were shared by at least two donors. A nearest-neighbor algorithm error-corrected the raw reads and collapsed the reads into unique sequences, merging closely related sequences to remove PCR and sequencing errors. CDR3 sequences were aligned to IMGT reference sequences to assign V, D and J gene segments. For a sequence to be retained, a match of at least six nucleotides to both a V gene segment and a J gene segment was required. A rearrangement was called productive if the CDR3 had no stop codons and remained in frame with V and J, and every other rearrangement was called non-productive. CDR3 was defined by IMGT convention, running from the second conserved V-encoded cysteine to the conserved J-encoded phenylalanine. The earlier analysis of 550 to 650 of the donors excluded any sequence lacking an unambiguous match to a single V gene segment. An earlier analysis of 587 of the donors classified V segments as functional when productive rearrangements were above 56.7% and as segregating when the standard deviation between donors was above 5%. A statistical classification framework was developed to diagnose cytomegalovirus status using the catalog of TCR beta chain sequences. In a later analysis, V and J genes were assigned by comparing TCR nucleotide sequences against IMGT/GENE-DB human TR gene sequences. A later analysis assigned CDR3 sequences and most-parsimonious VDJ recombination scenarios with the TCRdist pipeline. A later analysis defined each TCR beta chain by its CDR3 amino acid sequence plus V-gene family, and excluded reads lacking a unique V-gene family. As a way to deal with suspected cross-contamination and a sequencing artifact, a later analysis dropped roughly 600 nucleotide sequences that were highly shared and had low generation probability. In a later analysis, a clonal expansion index was calculated for each public chain from normalized within-repertoire ranks of inferred template counts. In a later analysis, generation probabilities were computed using a VDJ recombination model fitted to out-of-frame rearrangements, and the results were checked against IGoR. Hypergeometric tests were used in a later analysis to score TCR-TCR, TCR-HLA and TCR-CMV co-occurrence, with a repertoire-size bias correction applied to the TCR pairs. A later analysis estimated false discovery rates by permuting HLA or CMV assignments 20 times. A later analysis grouped co-occurring TCRs with DBSCAN, adding TCRdist sequence similarity when clustering within HLA-allele-positive subsets. For co-occurrence clustering, repertoires with fewer than 30,000 or more than 120,000 public chains were excluded, along with 4 to 6 repertoires with anomalous nucleotide sharing. This immuneACCESS table, as held by TCRdb, lists in-frame sequences with V and J called but not all clones. Of the missing ones, under half trace to an unresolved V gene in checked studies; the others have no known cause. From that table come the V and J calls and clone size; the DNA was used to work out D and trimming. Recorded for this sample are around 65,000 clones; 65% to 80% of them occurred a single time. In total, the top ten clones hold 15% to 20% of the sample.

The chain links TRBV28 with TRBJ1-1; TRBD1 agrees with 7 junctional bases. Sequenced input: PBMCs. The receptor's source is a man aged 35-49 years in good health and CMV-seropositive. The nucleotides read TGTGCCAGCAGTTTGACAGGGCCTACTCTTATGAACACTGAAGCTTTCTTT. Its translation is CASSLTGPTLMNTEAFF.